These T cell receptor beta chains were read from a single sample in a study of radiotherapy plus CTLA-4 blockade in lung cancer. TCRdb's copy holds only in-frame clones and misses some; the assay was immunoSEQ multiplex PCR. The sample carries roughly 35,000 clones, roughly three quarters recorded once. Sequenced here: peripheral blood, sampled from a patient treated with radiotherapy plus ipilimumab. The receptor set was obtained from a human donor with non-small cell lung cancer that progressed on radiotherapy plus ipilimumab. Each CDR3 is given with its conserved first and last residue. The order of the fields is clone size, J gene, V gene, D gene, CDR3 DNA, CDR3 protein. D genes are given only for firm matches. Clone size appears in some rows only: once, few, many, or a class for an expanded clone.

>.|TRBJ2-3|TRBV29-1|.
TGCAGCGTTGAATACCCTAGAGGGAGAGTAACAGATACGCAGTATTTT
CSVEYPRGRVTDTQYF
>.|TRBJ1-5|TRBV7-2|TRBD1
TGTGCCAGCAGCCGACAGGGGTACCAGCCCCAGCATTTT
CASSRQGYQPQHF
>once|TRBJ2-5|TRBV18|TRBD1
TGTGCCAGCTCACAAGGGACAGGGGAGGACCAAGAGACCCAGTACTTC
CASSQGTGEDQETQYF
>.|TRBJ2-3|TRBV9|TRBD1
TGTGCCAGCAGCGTTCTGGGACAGGCGTTCACAGATACGCAGTATTTT
CASSVLGQAFTDTQYF
>few|TRBJ1-4|TRBV5-6|.
TGTGCCAGCAGCTCACTCCACGGACAGACAGCGACTAATGAAAAACTGTTTTTT
CASSSLHGQTATNEKLFF
>.|TRBJ2-1|TRBV5-1|.
TGCGCCAGCAGCTTGGAACTGAGCGATGAGCAGTTCTTC
CASSLELSDEQFF
>.|TRBJ1-2|TRBV7-9|.
TGTGCCAGCAGCTTAGCGACAGCGGGTTACGATGGCTACACCTTC
CASSLATAGYDGYTF
>.|TRBJ2-6|TRBV29-1|.
TGCAGCGTCGCGCATAGCTCTGGGGCCAACGTCCTGACTTTC
CSVAHSSGANVLTF
>.|TRBJ1-1|TRBV4-3|.
TGCGCCAGCAGCTATCAGCGGAACACTGAAGCTTTCTTT
CASSYQRNTEAFF
>few|TRBJ2-1|TRBV6-5|.
TGTGCCAGCAGTTCGGACACGTACAATGAGCAGTTCTTC
CASSSDTYNEQFF
>.|TRBJ2-7|TRBV2|TRBD1
TGTGCCAGCACTACAGGGGCCGAGCAGTACTTC
CASTTGAEQYF
>few|TRBJ2-7|TRBV7-9|.
TGTGCCAGCAGCTTGGGCTCCTACGAGCAGTACTTC
CASSLGSYEQYF
>.|TRBJ2-5|TRBV29-1|TRBD1
TGCAGCGTTGTACGGAGGGACAGGGGAGAGACCCAGTACTTC
CSVVRRDRGETQYF
>.|TRBJ1-4|TRBV28|TRBD1
TGTGCCAGCAGCTCCCAGGGGGGACCAGCTAATGAAAAACTGTTTTTT
CASSSQGGPANEKLFF
>.|TRBJ2-7|TRBV6-5|.
TGTGCCAGCAGTTACCGGGACGGTCACTACGAGCAGTACTTC
CASSYRDGHYEQYF
>.|TRBJ1-2|TRBV28|.
TGTGCCACCGAAATGCTAGGCTATGGCTACACCTTC
CATEMLGYGYTF
>.|TRBJ1-4|TRBV28|TRBD1
TGTGCCAGCAGCAGTTTAACAGGGGGCTCAACTAATGAAAAACTGTTTTTT
CASSSLTGGSTNEKLFF